What follows describes a single T cell receptor beta chain. V dropped 7 bases and J dropped 9; count of bases not matched to a gene: 12. There are 14 residues in the CDR3. CDR1 is MDHEN, CDR2 SYDVKM, per germline. Histologic diagnosis was independently verified by two lung pathologists. After pathologic assessment, macro-dissection selected premalignant or tumor cells for extraction. The method was immunoSEQ multiplex PCR; TCRdb's version includes in-frame clones alone and lacks a portion of them. The sample yields about 11,000 clones, roughly 90% seen once. This sample was taken from a study of immune evolution from preneoplasia to lung adenocarcinoma.

Material: FFPE invasive lung adenocarcinoma tissue. The chain uses TRBV28 and TRBJ2-1; 7 bases agree with TRBD1. This receptor was taken from a person aged 70 to 79 with invasive lung adenocarcinoma. Written as DNA, the CDR3 is TGTGCCAGCAAACTGACAGGGAGATCGGGTGAGCAGTTCTTC. Translation: CASKLTGRSGEQFF.